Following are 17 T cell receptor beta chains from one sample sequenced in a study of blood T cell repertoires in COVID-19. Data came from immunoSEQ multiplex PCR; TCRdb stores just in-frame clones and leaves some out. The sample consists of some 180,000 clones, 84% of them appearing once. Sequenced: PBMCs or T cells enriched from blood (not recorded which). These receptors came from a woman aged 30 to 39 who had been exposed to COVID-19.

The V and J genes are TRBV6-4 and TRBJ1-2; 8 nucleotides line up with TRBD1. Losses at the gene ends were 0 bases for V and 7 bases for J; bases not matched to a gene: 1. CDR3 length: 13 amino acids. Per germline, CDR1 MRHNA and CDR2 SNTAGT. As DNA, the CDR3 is TGTGCCAGCAGTGACTCCGGGACAGGTGGCTACACCTTC. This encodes CASSDSGTGGYTF.

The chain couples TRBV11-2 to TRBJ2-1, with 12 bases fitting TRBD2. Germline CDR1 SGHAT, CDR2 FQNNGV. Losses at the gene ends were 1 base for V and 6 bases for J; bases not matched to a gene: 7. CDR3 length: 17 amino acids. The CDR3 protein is CASSLAATSGGLNEQFF. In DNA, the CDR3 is TGTGCCAGCAGCTTAGCAGCCACTAGCGGGGGGCTCAATGAGCAGTTCTTC.

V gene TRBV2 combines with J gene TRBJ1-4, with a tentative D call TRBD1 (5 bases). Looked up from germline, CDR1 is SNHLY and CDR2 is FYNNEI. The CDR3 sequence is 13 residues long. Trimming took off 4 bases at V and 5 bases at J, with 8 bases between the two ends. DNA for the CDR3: TGTGCCAGCAGTGGACCAGGGAATGAAAAACTGTTTTTT. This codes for CASSGPGNEKLFF.

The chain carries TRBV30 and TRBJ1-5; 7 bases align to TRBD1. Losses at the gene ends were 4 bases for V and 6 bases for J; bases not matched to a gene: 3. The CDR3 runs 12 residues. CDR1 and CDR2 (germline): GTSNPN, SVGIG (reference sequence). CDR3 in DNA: TGTGCCTGGAACAGGGGTGGTCAGCCCCAGCATTTT. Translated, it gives CAWNRGGQPQHF.

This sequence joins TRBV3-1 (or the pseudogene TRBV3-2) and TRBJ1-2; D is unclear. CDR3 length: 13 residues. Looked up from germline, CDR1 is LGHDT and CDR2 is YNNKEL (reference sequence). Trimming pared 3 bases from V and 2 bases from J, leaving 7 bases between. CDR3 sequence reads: CASSQPQNYGYTF. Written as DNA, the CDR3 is TGTGCCAGCAGCCAGCCACAGAACTATGGCTACACCTTC.

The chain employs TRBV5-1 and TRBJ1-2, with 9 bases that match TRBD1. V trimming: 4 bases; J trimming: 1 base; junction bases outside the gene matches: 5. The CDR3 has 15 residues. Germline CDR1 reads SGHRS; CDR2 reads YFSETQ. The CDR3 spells CASSPGTGNNYGYTF. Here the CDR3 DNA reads TGCGCCAGCAGCCCCGGGACAGGGAATAACTATGGCTACACCTTC.

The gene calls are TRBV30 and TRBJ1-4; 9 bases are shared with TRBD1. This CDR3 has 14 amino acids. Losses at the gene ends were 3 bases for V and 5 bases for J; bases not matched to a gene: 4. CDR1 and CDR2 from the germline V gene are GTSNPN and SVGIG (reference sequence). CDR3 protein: CAWSNRGLNEKLFF. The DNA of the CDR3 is TGTGCCTGGAGCAACAGGGGGCTAAATGAAAAACTGTTTTTT.

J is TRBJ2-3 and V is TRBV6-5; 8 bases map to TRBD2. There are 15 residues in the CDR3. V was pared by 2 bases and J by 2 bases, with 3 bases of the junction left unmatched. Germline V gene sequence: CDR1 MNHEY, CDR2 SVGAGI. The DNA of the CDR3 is TGTGCCAGCAGTTACGGACTAGCCCTCACAGATACGCAGTATTTT. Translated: CASSYGLALTDTQYF.

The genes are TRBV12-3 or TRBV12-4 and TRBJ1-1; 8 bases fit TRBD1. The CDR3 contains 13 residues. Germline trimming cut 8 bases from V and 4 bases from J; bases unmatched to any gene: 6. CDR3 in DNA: TGTGCCAGCGGTACAGGGGGAGTCACTGAAGCTTTCTTT. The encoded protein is CASGTGGVTEAFF.

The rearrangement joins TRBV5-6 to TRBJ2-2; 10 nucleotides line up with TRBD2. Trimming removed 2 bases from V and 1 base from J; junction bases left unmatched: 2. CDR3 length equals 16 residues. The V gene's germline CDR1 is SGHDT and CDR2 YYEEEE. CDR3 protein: CASSLRLAGNTGELFF. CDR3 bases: TGTGCCAGCAGCTTAAGACTAGCGGGGAACACCGGGGAGCTGTTTTTT.

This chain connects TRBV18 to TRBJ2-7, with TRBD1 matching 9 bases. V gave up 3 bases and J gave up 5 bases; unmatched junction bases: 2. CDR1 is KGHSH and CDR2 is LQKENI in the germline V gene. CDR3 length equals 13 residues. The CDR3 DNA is TGTGCCAGCTCACCGGGGACAGGGCACGAGCAGTACTTC. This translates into CASSPGTGHEQYF.

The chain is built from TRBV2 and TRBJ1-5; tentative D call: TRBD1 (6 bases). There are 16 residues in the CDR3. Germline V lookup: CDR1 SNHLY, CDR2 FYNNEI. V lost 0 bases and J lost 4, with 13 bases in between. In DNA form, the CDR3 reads TGTGCCAGCAGTGAAGCTCGGGGGGCTACAAATCAGCCCCAGCATTTT. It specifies CASSEARGATNQPQHF.

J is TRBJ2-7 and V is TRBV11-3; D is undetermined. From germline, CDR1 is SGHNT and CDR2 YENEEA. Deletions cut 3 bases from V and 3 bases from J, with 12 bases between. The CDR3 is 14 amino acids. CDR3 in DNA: TGTGCCAGCAGCTTGGGCCCGGCAGGCTACGAGCAGTACTTC. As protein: CASSLGPAGYEQYF.

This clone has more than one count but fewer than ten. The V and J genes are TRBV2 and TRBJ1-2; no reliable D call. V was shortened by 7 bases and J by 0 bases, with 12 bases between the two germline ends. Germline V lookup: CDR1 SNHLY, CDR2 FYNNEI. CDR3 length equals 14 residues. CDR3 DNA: TGTGCCAGCAACGCTCAAACAGCTAACTATGGCTACACCTTC. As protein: CASNAQTANYGYTF.

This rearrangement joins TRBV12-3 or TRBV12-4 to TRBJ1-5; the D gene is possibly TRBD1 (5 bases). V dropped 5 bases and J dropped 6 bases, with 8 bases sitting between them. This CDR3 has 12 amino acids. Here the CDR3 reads CASSVGAQPQHF. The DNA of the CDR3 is TGTGCCAGCAGTGTTGGGGCTCAGCCCCAGCATTTT.

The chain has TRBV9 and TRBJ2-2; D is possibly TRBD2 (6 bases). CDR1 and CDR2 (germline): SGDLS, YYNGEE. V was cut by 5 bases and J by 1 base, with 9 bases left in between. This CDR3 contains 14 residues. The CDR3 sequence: CASRGGRNTGELFF. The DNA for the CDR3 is TGTGCCAGCAGGGGGGGTAGGAACACCGGGGAGCTGTTTTTT. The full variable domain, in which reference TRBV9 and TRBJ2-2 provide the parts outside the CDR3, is DSGVTQTPKHLITATGQRVTLRCSPRSGDLSVYWYQQSLDQGLQFLIQYYNGEERAKGNILERFSAQQFPDLHSELNLSSLELGDSALYFCASRGGRNTGELFFGEGSRLTVL.

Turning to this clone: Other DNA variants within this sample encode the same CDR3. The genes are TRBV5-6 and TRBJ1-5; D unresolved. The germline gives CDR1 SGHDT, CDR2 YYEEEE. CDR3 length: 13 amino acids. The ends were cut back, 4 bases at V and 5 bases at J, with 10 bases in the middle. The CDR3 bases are TGTGCCAGCAGCCTGGGCCCAGATCAGCCCCAGCATTTT. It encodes CASSLGPDQPQHF.